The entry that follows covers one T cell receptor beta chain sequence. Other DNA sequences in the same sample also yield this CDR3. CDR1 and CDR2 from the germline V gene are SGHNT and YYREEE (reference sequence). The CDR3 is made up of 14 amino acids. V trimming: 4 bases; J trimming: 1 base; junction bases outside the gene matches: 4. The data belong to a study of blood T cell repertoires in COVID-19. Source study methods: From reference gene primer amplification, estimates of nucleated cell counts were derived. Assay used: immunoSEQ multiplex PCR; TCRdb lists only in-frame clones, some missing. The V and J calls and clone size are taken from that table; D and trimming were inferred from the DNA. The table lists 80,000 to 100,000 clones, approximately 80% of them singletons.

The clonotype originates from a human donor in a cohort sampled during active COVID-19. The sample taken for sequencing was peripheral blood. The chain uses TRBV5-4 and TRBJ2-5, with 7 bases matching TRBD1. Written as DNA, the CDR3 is TGTGCCAGCAGCCCGGGACAGCTCCAAGAGACCCAGTACTTC. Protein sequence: CASSPGQLQETQYF.